The T cell receptor (beta chain) described here comes from a study of T cells in Graves' hyperthyroidism and ophthalmopathy. Study observations and caveats: Clonotypes that were expanded in thyroid above 0.001 mostly appeared in blood too.

Amplified TCR beta CDR3 regions came from RNA transcripts. The TCR CDR3 was amplified in a first-round RT-PCR using the HTBI primer set. TCRdb itself ran the multiplex PCR reads through MiXCR, one entry per CDR3 protein. Of 550,000 to 800,000 distinct CDR3 sequences in the sample, over 15% were seen once. This clonotype occurred a few times. Its specificity is unknown. V gave up 0 bases and J gave up 3 bases, with 14 bases separating them. This CDR3 is 16 amino acids long. These patients, aged 18 to 65, had recently diagnosed hyperthyroidism lasting under 2 months. Patients were excluded because of uncontrolled infection, other autoimmune disease, pregnancy or lactation.

Specimen: blood. This chain connects TRBV12-3 or TRBV12-4 to TRBJ1-1; D is possibly TRBD1 (5 bases). The sequence came from a young man with Graves' hyperthyroidism. CDR3 nucleotides: TGTGCCAGCAGTTTAGCAAGATGGGACCGATACACTGAAGCTTTCTTT. Residues: CASSLARWDRYTEAFF.